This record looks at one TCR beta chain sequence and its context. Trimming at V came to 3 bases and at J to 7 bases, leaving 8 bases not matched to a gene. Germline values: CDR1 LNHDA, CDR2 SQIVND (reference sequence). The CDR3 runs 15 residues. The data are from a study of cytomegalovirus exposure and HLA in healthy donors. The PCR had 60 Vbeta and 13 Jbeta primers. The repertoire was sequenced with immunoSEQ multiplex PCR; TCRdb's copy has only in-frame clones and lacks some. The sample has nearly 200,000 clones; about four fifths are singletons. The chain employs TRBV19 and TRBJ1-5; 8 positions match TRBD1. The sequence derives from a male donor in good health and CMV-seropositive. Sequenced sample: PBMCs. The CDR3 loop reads CASSIPDPGGQPQHF. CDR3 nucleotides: TGTGCCAGTAGTATCCCGGACCCAGGGGGCCAGCCCCAGCATTTT. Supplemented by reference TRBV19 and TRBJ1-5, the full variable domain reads DGGITQSPKYLFRKEGQNVTLSCEQNLNHDAMYWYRQDPGQGLRLIYYSQIVNDFQKGDIAEGYSVSREKKESFPLTVTSAQKNPTAFYLCASSIPDPGGQPQHFGDGTRLSIL.